This TCR beta chain was retrieved from a study of CD8 T cells in ankylosing spondylitis. Findings of the study overall: Matched ankylosing spondylitis synovial fluid reportedly showed significant enrichment of disease-linked clones. Seemingly characteristic of ankylosing spondylitis blood was a TCR beta motif consisting of several highly homologous variants. The disease-linked clones had a CD8+ phenotype and low blood frequencies.

MiXCR, applied by TCRdb to the 5' RACE reads, yields one record per CDR3 protein. The data show about 440,000 distinct CDR3 sequences, with under 20% seen just once and just over 1% held by the top ten. Germline V CDR1 and CDR2: MNHNS, SASEGT. CDR3 length: 14 residues. V was pared by 8 bases and J by 4 bases, with 17 bases between. With respect to this clonotype: The antigen is not known.

This sequence originates from a male donor with ankylosing spondylitis. The chain joins TRBV6-1 to TRBJ1-2, with no clear D. Sequenced material: blood, either unsorted or a sorted T cell fraction (not recorded which). Written as DNA, the CDR3 is TGTGCCAGCTCCCGTGAGGGTTGGGCCTATGGCTACACCTTC. It is translated as CASSREGWAYGYTF.